The clone carrying this T cell receptor beta chain was recorded many times. The time point was: healthy volunteer bleed at 2 weeks. The total RNA was obtained from whole blood that was not fractionated. The record originates from a study of human T cells and chemical hapten exposure. In the library, unique molecular identifiers were attached to individual cDNA molecules. Methods used by the authors: There were a median of around 97,000 TCRs per sample, with a range from about 20,000 to 700,000. TCRdb ran MiXCR on the RACE reads and lists one entry per CDR3 protein. In this record, the V and J calls reflect TCRdb's handling and not the investigators' own analysis. The sample carries 80,000 to 100,000 distinct CDR3 sequences, over 8% recorded once. Germline lookup yields CDR1 SGHNT and CDR2 YENEEA. The CDR3 is made up of 14 amino acids. V gave up 0 bases and J gave up 4 bases, with 9 bases separating them.

The rearrangement links TRBV11-3 to TRBJ1-1; tentatively, D is TRBD1 (5 bases). Material: whole blood. The clonotype was recovered from a female donor in good health. Some clones in this sample may be carry-over from other donors' samples. The CDR3 spells CASSLDHTGTEAFF. As DNA, the CDR3 is TGTGCCAGCAGCTTAGACCACACAGGCACTGAAGCTTTCTTT.